A single sample gave rise to the 17 T cell receptor beta chains below, sequenced in a study of T cell changes during pregnancy in multiple sclerosis. Using immunoSEQ multiplex PCR, the repertoire was profiled, and TCRdb retains in-frame clones only, with some absent. The repertoire holds some 70,000 clones, about 90% seen once, with around 0.9% in the top ten. The sequenced sample was peripheral blood, obtained in the second trimester of pregnancy. The source of these receptors is a female donor with multiple sclerosis, enrolled in a pregnancy study.

Comments on this clone: The junction departs from germline at one end; a sequencing error may be responsible. V and J are TRBV7-2 and TRBJ2-7; 13 bases agree with TRBD2. The CDR3 spans 13 residues. Germline CDR1 SGHTA, CDR2 FQGNSA. In nucleotides, the CDR3 is TGTGCCAGCAGCGAACTAGCGGGGGGGCACTCGAACTTC. Its protein product is CASSELAGGHSNF.

This sequence joins TRBV6-6 and TRBJ1-3, with 8 bases that match TRBD1. J lost 4 bases, V lost 4 bases, and 3 bases had no gene match. The CDR3 runs 14 residues. Germline CDR1 is MNHNY and CDR2 is SVGAGI (reference sequence). The CDR3 loop is CASSSTGEGNTIYF. The CDR3 bases are TGTGCCAGCAGTTCGACAGGGGAAGGAAACACCATATATTTT.

This chain joins TRBV18 and TRBJ1-4; TRBD1 matches 9 bases. Trimming removed 3 bases from V and 8 bases from J; junction bases left unmatched: 7. The CDR3 spans 15 residues. Germline V gene data show CDR1 as KGHSH and CDR2 as LQKENI. In DNA form, the CDR3 reads TGTGCCAGCTCACCTCCACAGGGGGCGCAGGAAAAACTGTTTTTT. Protein: CASSPPQGAQEKLFF.

The V call is TRBV30, the J call TRBJ2-1; 10 bases agree with TRBD1. Germline values: CDR1 GTSNPN, CDR2 SVGIG (reference sequence). The V and J ends lost 3 bases and 7 bases, in that order; junction bases with no gene match: 9. This CDR3 spans 15 amino acids. CDR3 DNA sequence: TGTGCCTGGAGGCCGGGACAGGGGATTTGGAATGAGCAGTTCTTC. It is translated as CAWRPGQGIWNEQFF.

The chain employs TRBV7-9 and TRBJ2-2, with D perhaps matching TRBD1 (6 bases). Per germline, CDR1 SEHNR and CDR2 FQNEAQ (reference sequence). Between the trimmed V and J ends, which lost 7 bases and 0 bases, there was a span of 9 bases. The CDR3 runs 14 residues. CDR3 sequence (DNA): TGTGCCAGCAACCAGGGGCCGAACACCGGGGAGCTGTTTTTT. Translation: CASNQGPNTGELFF. Filled out from reference TRBV7-9 and TRBJ2-2, the complete variable domain reads DTGVSQNPRHKITKRGQNVTFRCDPISEHNRLYWYRQTLGQGPEFLTYFQNEAQLEKSRLLSDRFSAERPKGSFSTLEIQRTEQGDSAMYLCASNQGPNTGELFFGEGSRLTVL.

The chain employs TRBV7-2 and TRBJ1-5; D remains unclear. The germline CDR1 and CDR2 sequences are SGHTA and FQGNSA. CDR3 length equals 14 residues. Trimming cost V 1 base and J 7 bases, with 11 bases left between them. In nucleotides, the CDR3 is TGTGCCAGCAGCTTAGAGAAGGGAGGGCAGCCCCAGCATTTT. This translates into CASSLEKGGQPQHF. Complete variable domain (other parts from reference TRBV7-2 and TRBJ1-5): GAGVSQSPSNKVTEKGKDVELRCDPISGHTALYWYRQSLGQGLEFLIYFQGNSAPDKSGLPSDRFSAERTGGSVSTLTIQRTQQEDSAVYLCASSLEKGGQPQHFGDGTRLSIL.

The V gene is TRBV7-2, the J gene TRBJ2-2, with TRBD1 matching over 8 bases. The J segment lost 6 bases and the V segment lost 6 bases, leaving 6 bases of the junction unmatched. CDR1 and CDR2 from the germline V gene are SGHTA and FQGNSA. The CDR3 sequence is 14 residues long. The CDR3 DNA follows: TGTGCCAGCAGGGACAGGGATCCGTCCGGGGAGCTGTTTTTT. As protein: CASRDRDPSGELFF.

The chain employs TRBV9 and TRBJ2-1, with 9 bases matching TRBD2. The germline gives CDR1 SGDLS, CDR2 YYNGEE. Losses at the gene ends were 3 bases for V and 2 bases for J; bases not matched to a gene: 3. The CDR3 has 15 amino acids. CDR3 in DNA: TGTGCCAGCAGCGGGGCGGGGGGGGCCTACAATGAGCAGTTCTTC. It translates to CASSGAGGAYNEQFF.

The genes are TRBV4-1 and TRBJ2-5, with 7 bases lining up with TRBD2. The germline gives CDR1 MGHRA, CDR2 YSYEKL. This CDR3 has 18 residues. Trimming at V came to 1 base and at J to 10 bases, leaving 21 bases not matched to a gene. The CDR3 sequence: CASSQVPGGGPLPFNQYF. Here the CDR3 DNA reads TGCGCCAGCAGCCAAGTCCCCGGGGGAGGGCCCCTACCCTTCAACCAGTACTTC.

This sequence joins TRBV9 and TRBJ2-2; TRBD2 matches 9 bases. This CDR3 contains 16 residues. Germline loops: CDR1 SGDLS, CDR2 YYNGEE. Unmatched junction bases numbered 4, after V lost 3 bases and J lost 1 base. CDR3 protein: CASSAGLAMNTGELFF. For the CDR3, the DNA is TGTGCCAGCAGCGCAGGACTAGCGATGAACACCGGGGAGCTGTTTTTT. Drawing the rest from reference TRBV9 and TRBJ2-2, the complete variable domain is DSGVTQTPKHLITATGQRVTLRCSPRSGDLSVYWYQQSLDQGLQFLIQYYNGEERAKGNILERFSAQQFPDLHSELNLSSLELGDSALYFCASSAGLAMNTGELFFGEGSRLTVL.

The chain couples TRBV9 to TRBJ2-7, with TRBD2 matching 9 bases. The ends lost 0 bases at V and 5 bases at J; junction bases unmatched: 9. Germline-derived CDR1 and CDR2 are SGDLS and YYNGEE. The CDR3 has 16 amino acids. CDR3 DNA sequence: TGTGCCAGCAGCGTAGGCGGGGGGGCTGGGATGGACGAGCAGTACTTC. Its translation: CASSVGGGAGMDEQYF.

This chain joins TRBV5-1 and TRBJ2-7; tentative D call: TRBD1 (6 bases). Germline loops: CDR1 SGHRS, CDR2 YFSETQ. V dropped 4 bases and J dropped 5 bases, with 16 bases sitting between them. This CDR3 has 14 residues. The CDR3 region is CASSKQGRADEQYF. The CDR3 DNA is TGCGCCAGCAGCAAACAGGGAAGGGCAGACGAGCAGTACTTC.

The rearrangement joins TRBV2 to TRBJ1-6; 8 bases are a match to TRBD1. V lost 8 bases and J lost 7; bases outside the gene matches: 7. This CDR3 region has 14 residues. Germline V CDR1 and CDR2: SNHLY, FYNNEI. CDR3: CASSAQGGNSPLHF. Here the CDR3 DNA reads TGTGCCAGCTCCGCACAGGGGGGGAATTCACCCCTCCACTTT.

The V and J genes are TRBV5-8 and TRBJ1-1, with D maybe TRBD1 (6 bases). Trimming shortened V by 4 bases and J by 2 bases, and 18 bases separated the two germline ends. Germline loops: CDR1 SGHTS, CDR2 YDEGEE. This CDR3 contains 16 residues. As DNA, the CDR3 is TGTGCCAGCAGCCTTTACCGGGACACTTTCAACACTGAAGCTTTCTTT. Translation gives CASSLYRDTFNTEAFF.

The sample holds a few counts of this clone. The CDR3 nucleotides read TGTGCCAGTAGTATAAGCCCCGGACTAGCGGGGGAGTTCGTCGAGCAGTACTTC. Encoded protein: CASSISPGLAGEFVEQYF. The J gene is TRBJ2-7, the V gene TRBV19; TRBD2 matches 13 bases. Trimming cost V 2 bases and J 6 bases; bases outside gene matches: 13. The CDR3 consists of 18 residues. Germline loops: CDR1 LNHDA, CDR2 SQIVND (reference sequence).

The chain employs TRBV7-9 and TRBJ1-6; D gene ambiguous. The CDR3 sequence is 15 residues long. From germline, CDR1 is SEHNR and CDR2 FQNEAQ (reference sequence). Trimming pared 7 bases from V and 1 base from J, leaving 11 bases between. CDR3 nucleotides: TGTGCCAGCACCCCCCTTCAGTCCTATAATTCACCCCTCCACTTT. Translating it yields CASTPLQSYNSPLHF. The whole variable domain, remainder taken from reference TRBV7-9 and TRBJ1-6, is DTGVSQNPRHKITKRGQNVTFRCDPISEHNRLYWYRQTLGQGPEFLTYFQNEAQLEKSRLLSDRFSAERPKGSFSTLEIQRTEQGDSAMYLCASTPLQSYNSPLHFGNGTRLTVT.

In nucleotides, the CDR3 is TGCGCCAGCAGCCAAGTAGCAACAGGGGCTGGAAACACCATATATTTT. It yields the protein CASSQVATGAGNTIYF. V usage is TRBV4-3 and J usage is TRBJ1-3; 7 nucleotides align to TRBD1. The ends lost 1 base at V and 2 bases at J; junction bases unmatched: 5. This CDR3 has 16 residues. Germline CDR1 reads LGHNA; CDR2 reads YSLEER.